This T cell receptor (beta chain) comes out of a study of radiotherapy plus CTLA-4 blockade in lung cancer. Study context: Objective responses occurred in about a sixth of patients; over 30% had disease control.

Study results and caveats: According to reports, early shifts in blood T cell clones, alongside interferon-beta, forecast response most accurately. TCR clones of tumor origin grew in blood after radiotherapy plus ipilimumab.

Produced via immunoSEQ multiplex PCR; TCRdb's table is partial and in-frame only. There are approximately 60,000 clones in the sample; around 77% occur only once, and 4% to 5% lies in the top ten. Focal radiation plus CTLA-4 blockade with ipilimumab was administered to patients who had chemo-refractory metastatic non-small-cell lung cancer. Points on this clone: Its antigen is not identified.

CDR1 and CDR2 from the germline V gene are MNHNY and SVGAGI (reference sequence). V lost 4 bases and J 1 base, leaving 4 bases between the germline ends. CDR3 length equals 12 residues. The V call is TRBV6-6, the J call TRBJ2-5; D unresolved. The sequencing here drew on peripheral blood, taken from a patient treated with radiotherapy plus ipilimumab. The clonotype was recovered from a human donor with non-small cell lung cancer who had a complete response to radiotherapy plus ipilimumab. The CDR3, as DNA: TGTGCCAGCAGTTCCTTCCAAGAGACCCAGTACTTC. The encoded protein is CASSSFQETQYF.